This T cell receptor (beta chain) was observed in a study of shared clonotypes between healthy human individuals. Study-level points and caveats: A few donors had approximately 4.6% of their naive CD4 clonotypes in common.

With 2 bases clipped from V and 5 bases from J, the junction kept 11 bases outside the gene matches. Germline V gene lookup returns CDR1 SEHNR and CDR2 FQNEAQ (reference sequence). The CDR3 covers 17 residues. Naive CD8 cells lacked CD45RO, underwent positive selection for CCR7 and left out terminally differentiated effector memory CD45RA+ cells. On this clone itself: As yet, its antigen is unknown.

Here immunoSEQ multiplex PCR was the method, and the copy in TCRdb shows in-frame clones only, minus some. The table records approximately 2,200,000 clones, 90% to 95% of them present only once. The chain combines TRBV7-9 with TRBJ2-2; 7 bases line up with TRBD1. This TCR was sampled from a man aged 18 to 29 in good health. Some clones in this sample may be carry-over from other donors' samples. Material for sequencing was naive CD8+ T cells from PBMCs. Here the CDR3 DNA reads TGTGCCAGCAGCTTATACCAAAACAGGGGACGGACCGGGGAGCTGTTTTTT. Translating gives CASSLYQNRGRTGELFF.